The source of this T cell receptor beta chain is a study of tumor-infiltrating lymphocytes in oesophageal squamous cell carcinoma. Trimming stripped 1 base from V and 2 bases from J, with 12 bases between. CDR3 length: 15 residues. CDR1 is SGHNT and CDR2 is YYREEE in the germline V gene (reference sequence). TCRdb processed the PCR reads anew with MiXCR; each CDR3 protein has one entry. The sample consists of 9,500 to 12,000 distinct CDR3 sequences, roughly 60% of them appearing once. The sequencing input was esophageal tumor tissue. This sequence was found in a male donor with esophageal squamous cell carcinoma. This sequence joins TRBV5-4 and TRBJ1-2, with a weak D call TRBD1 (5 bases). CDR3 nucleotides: TGTGCCAGCAGCTTGCCTCCGGGACGGAACTATGGCTACACCTTC. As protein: CASSLPPGRNYGYTF.